This T cell receptor beta chain was recorded in a study of blood T cell repertoires in COVID-19. Overall study context: Samples came from the United States, Italy and Spain, spanning acute and convalescent COVID-19. In each case, the material was cDNA or gDNA derived from T cells, B-cell-depleted T cells, or PBMCs.

In the original analysis: Counts of nucleated cells, estimated from reference gene primer amplification, were obtained. Clones were sequenced by immunoSEQ multiplex PCR, and TCRdb holds only the in-frame ones, with some missing. V and J calls and clone size are those listed in that table; D and trimming were worked out from the DNA. The sample lists roughly 59,000 clones, under 80% occurring once. The CDR3 extends over 14 amino acids. V was shortened by 8 bases and J by 0 bases, with 13 bases between the two germline ends. CDR1 and CDR2 (germline): MNHEY, SVGAGI. The material sequenced was peripheral blood. The chain links TRBV6-5 to TRBJ2-5, with D maybe TRBD2 (6 bases). The TCR was taken from a human donor in a cohort sampled during active COVID-19. CDR3 DNA: TGTGCCAGCTCGGGGGACTCCTACCAAGAGACCCAGTACTTC. Its protein is CASSGDSYQETQYF.